This T cell receptor (beta chain) was documented in a study of neurological immune-mediated disorders. Notes on the study in general: Private repertoires in all groups were suggested by the absence of shared CDR3 amino acid sequences among expanded clones across subjects. Multiple sclerosis patients had less TCR clonal expansion than even healthy controls, unlike HTLV-1-associated myelopathy.

The cDNA came from 5'RACE, which used 10-nucleotide random UMIs. In each sequencing run, over 170 million TCR-beta sequences were generated from 15-18 subjects. Each CDR3 protein is one row after TCRdb ran MiXCR on the 5' RACE reads. The table has roughly 55,000 distinct CDR3 sequences, around a sixth seen once. V lost 2 bases and J lost 2, with 6 bases in between. Per the germline V gene, CDR1 is LGHDT and CDR2 is YNNKEL (reference sequence). This CDR3 spans 13 amino acids. The table lists this clonotype with many counts. The antigen remains unidentified. The receptor comes from a man aged 55 to 70 in good health. This chain uses TRBV3-1 with TRBJ1-1; D ambiguous. Sequenced material: PBMCs. The CDR3 loop is CASSQTVNTEAFF. In DNA form, the CDR3 reads TGTGCCAGCAGCCAAACGGTAAACACTGAAGCTTTCTTT.